This T cell receptor (beta chain) was profiled in a study of T cell responses to AZD1222 COVID-19 vaccine (dated by TCRdb to 2020 to 2023). With respect to the entire study: TCR sequencing covered fewer than 250 trial participants: some 210 given two doses of AZD1222 and 26 given two doses of MenACWY control vaccine. Enrollment into the trials was organized by age into subgroups of 18-55, 56-69 and 70-plus years, and those subgroups contained roughly 140, 27 and 60 TCR-sequenced participants, respectively. General study outcomes and caveats: Spike-specific TCR breadth and depth rose significantly after two AZD1222 doses compared with day 0 and with MenACWY recipients. Conclusions about previously exposed vaccinees are limited, since just five to seven AZD1222 recipients were seropositive for SARS-CoV-2 at baseline. In the small 56-69-year group, the increase in depth fell short of significance, most likely because of low power. The whole spike protein was spanned by vaccine-associated CD4 TCRs, and dominant responses were seen in regions 160-218 and 743-854. Epitopes outside the regions mutated in the B.1.351 and B.1.1.7 variants were reportedly recognized by nearly half of the unique spike-specific TCRs. No day 14 peak-response samples were available, so repertoires were characterized only after the peak T cell response. Most participants were white British and females outnumbered males, and the authors suggested that clonal diversity may have been underestimated.

The time point label of this sample denotes: baseline before first vaccination. This sample's treatment or condition label indicates: meningococcal conjugate vaccine given as trial control. Vaccinee samples came from UK trials COV001 and COV002, including a single-blind randomized controlled phase 2/3 trial of AZD1222 (ChAdOx1 nCoV-19) in healthy adults. For TCRbeta chain sequencing, PBMC samples from trial participants were taken at day 0 and at day 28 after the second dose. V sheds 0 bases and J sheds 0 bases, leaving 4 bases between their ends. CDR3 length: 13 amino acids, cysteine to phenylalanine. The retained sequence is limited to the CDR3, 39 bases, with the frame set at the first base. CDR1 and CDR2 are read off the germline V gene as SGHRS and YFSETQ. This clone occurred a few times. The specificity of this receptor is unknown. The record has no base qualities; no much larger clone is one base away.

The CDR3 regions of human TCRbeta chains were analyzed by immunosequencing. The authors processed their data as follows. Repertoire TCRs were checked for matches against a reference library of SARS-CoV-2-specific TCRs that had been generated using the MIRA antigen-specificity platform. Breadth was defined as the fraction of unique TCRs that were SARS-CoV-2-associated. Depth was defined as the fraction of total T cells that were SARS-CoV-2-associated. Using the MIRA data, each spike-specific TCR was assigned both to the spike region to which the TCR was reactive and to a CD4 or CD8 class. Log10-transformed breadth and depth values were compared by one-way ANOVA with Sidak's multiple comparisons tests. Imported from immuneACCESS, the table was reduced by TCRdb to in-frame sequences with V and J called. These copies leave out some clones; in studies compared against another copy, an unresolved V gene accounts for under half, and the cause of the remainder is not known. That table supplies the V and J calls and clone size; D and trimming were determined from the DNA. This sample has 200,000 or so clones in its table, and around 87% of those were observed once. Around 2.9% of the sample is taken by the ten largest.

The starting material was peripheral blood, obtained on day 0 of MenACWY control vaccination. The chain employs TRBV5-1 and TRBJ2-7; no D segment can be confidently identified. The sequence came from an adult in good health. At the DNA level, the sequence is TGCGCCAGCAGCTTGGAGAGCTCCTACGAGCAGTACTTC. The encoded protein is CASSLESSYEQYF.